These 16 T cell receptor beta chains were sequenced from one sample in a study of T cell responses to AZD1222 COVID-19 vaccine. Data came from immunoSEQ multiplex PCR; TCRdb stores just in-frame clones and leaves some out. The sample lists approximately 110,000 clones, 92% occurring once. The sample here was peripheral blood, taken 28 days after the second AZD1222 dose. These receptors were obtained from an adult who received the AZD1222 COVID-19 vaccine.

A single count supports this clone. The rearrangement uses TRBV6-5 and TRBJ2-1; unclear D gene. CDR3 length: 14 amino acids. V was shortened by 4 bases and J by 0 bases, with 7 bases between the two germline ends. Germline values: CDR1 MNHEY, CDR2 SVGAGI. CDR3 residues: CASSFGISYNEQFF. The CDR3 DNA is TGTGCCAGCAGTTTTGGTATCTCCTACAATGAGCAGTTCTTC.

The chain couples TRBV6-6 to TRBJ2-7; D is ambiguous. Per germline, CDR1 MNHNY and CDR2 SVGAGI (reference sequence). This CDR3 region has 15 residues. The V gene lost 2 bases and the J gene lost 0 bases, with 11 bases spanning the gap. CDR3 DNA: TGTGCCAGCAGTTACCAGCAGGCATCCTCCTACGAGCAGTACTTC. It specifies CASSYQQASSYEQYF.

This chain links TRBV5-1 with TRBJ1-1; D is ambiguous. V was trimmed by 0 bases and J by 6 bases, leaving 6 bases between them. The CDR3 is made up of 12 amino acids. Germline V lookup: CDR1 SGHRS, CDR2 YFSETQ. CDR3 sequence reads: CASSLAGSEAFF. DNA of the CDR3: TGCGCCAGCAGCTTGGCGGGATCTGAAGCTTTCTTT. The complete variable domain, with remaining parts taken from reference TRBV5-1 and TRBJ1-1, reads KAGVTQTPRYLIKTRGQQVTLSCSPISGHRSVSWYQQTPGQGLQFLFEYFSETQRNKGNFPGRFSGRQFSNSRSEMNVSTLELGDSALYLCASSLAGSEAFFGQGTRLTVV.

The chain carries TRBV4-1 and TRBJ1-1, with D hard to call. Germline CDR1 MGHRA, CDR2 YSYEKL. V lost 2 bases, J lost 4 bases, and 11 bases lay in between. The CDR3 has 14 residues. The CDR3 coding sequence is TGCGCCAGCAGCCAATCAACAGTTAGCACTGAAGCTTTCTTT. Its translation: CASSQSTVSTEAFF.

The V call is TRBV7-6, the J call TRBJ2-7, with 9 bases lining up with TRBD1. The ends lost 8 bases at V and 1 base at J; junction bases unmatched: 6. CDR3 length equals 14 residues. CDR1 and CDR2 from the germline V gene are SGHVS and FNYEAQ. The CDR3 loop is CASEPGQGSYEQYF. The CDR3 nucleotides are TGTGCCAGCGAACCCGGACAGGGGTCCTACGAGCAGTACTTC.

This chain connects TRBV5-5 to TRBJ2-2; D gene ambiguous. The CDR3 totals 15 residues. The germline V and J ends were trimmed by 0 bases and 3 bases, with 9 bases remaining between them. Per the germline V gene, CDR1 is SGHKS and CDR2 is YYEKEE (reference sequence). DNA of the CDR3: TGTGCCAGCAGCTTGGTCTCCACACACACCGGGGAGCTGTTTTTT. Encoded protein: CASSLVSTHTGELFF.

This sequence joins TRBV25-1 and TRBJ1-1; 8 bases fit TRBD1. The J segment lost 1 base and the V segment lost 5 bases, leaving 6 bases of the junction unmatched. Germline V lookup: CDR1 MGHDK, CDR2 SYGVNS. There are 15 residues in the CDR3. This CDR3 reads CASSSRTGPNTEAFF. In DNA, the CDR3 is TGTGCCAGCAGTAGCCGGACAGGGCCGAACACTGAAGCTTTCTTT.

The rearrangement uses TRBV3-1 (or the pseudogene TRBV3-2) and TRBJ2-7; TRBD2 agrees at 11 bases. The CDR3 sequence is 16 residues long. V dropped 1 base and J dropped 1; count of bases not matched to a gene: 3. Germline loops: CDR1 LGHDT, CDR2 YNNKEL (reference sequence). CDR3 in amino acids: CASSQGVAGGSYEQYF. Written as DNA, the CDR3 is TGTGCCAGCAGCCAAGGGGTAGCGGGGGGGTCCTACGAGCAGTACTTC.

The V call is TRBV19, the J call TRBJ1-6; 7 nucleotides line up with TRBD1. The germline V gene encodes CDR1 LNHDA and CDR2 SQIVND (reference sequence). There are 14 residues in the CDR3. With V trimmed by 10 bases and J by 9 bases, 12 bases remained unmatched. CDR3 DNA sequence: TGTGCCACTAAGACAGGGACGAACGTTTCACCCCTCCACTTT. It codes for CATKTGTNVSPLHF.

The chain combines TRBV2 with TRBJ1-1, with TRBD1 matching 10 bases. Looked up from germline, CDR1 is SNHLY and CDR2 is FYNNEI. J was trimmed by 4 bases and V by 6 bases; bases with no gene match: 8. The CDR3 spans 15 residues. The CDR3 sequence is CASRPDRGRGTEAFF. The CDR3 DNA reads as TGTGCCAGCAGACCTGACAGGGGGCGAGGCACTGAAGCTTTCTTT.

This clone was seen just once. The chain combines TRBV24-1 with TRBJ2-3; tentatively, D is TRBD2 (5 bases). CDR1 KGHDR and CDR2 SFDVKD come from the germline V gene. V gave up 2 bases and J gave up 1 base, with 6 bases separating them. This CDR3 spans 14 amino acids. CDR3 nucleotides: TGTGCCACCAGTGATTCGAGGGGCACAGATACGCAGTATTTT. This codes for CATSDSRGTDTQYF.

The rearrangement joins TRBV27 to TRBJ2-1, with TRBD2 matching over 10 bases. CDR3 length equals 16 residues. The germline V gene encodes CDR1 MNHEY and CDR2 SMNVEV (reference sequence). V lost 6 bases to trimming and J lost 1 base; unmatched junction nucleotides: 6. Written as DNA, the CDR3 is TGTGCCAGCAGGCCAAGTAGCGGGAGGTCCTACAATGAGCAGTTCTTC. It is translated as CASRPSSGRSYNEQFF.

V is TRBV28 and J is TRBJ2-7, with a possible D match to TRBD2 (6 bases). V gave up 8 bases and J gave up 0 bases, with 14 bases separating them. Germline CDR1 is MDHEN and CDR2 is SYDVKM. There are 14 residues in the CDR3. CDR3 protein: CASQLPGSSYEQYF. In DNA, the CDR3 is TGTGCCAGCCAGTTGCCCGGGAGCTCCTACGAGCAGTACTTC.

V gene TRBV6-5 combines with J gene TRBJ1-6; the D gene is possibly TRBD1 (5 bases). The CDR3 contains 15 residues. CDR1 and CDR2 (germline): MNHEY, SVGAGI. The V end was cut by 4 bases, the J end by 9 bases, with 16 bases between. CDR3 amino acids: CASSLFSGKSSPLHF. DNA for the CDR3: TGTGCCAGCAGTTTATTTTCAGGGAAATCTTCACCCCTCCACTTT.

The CDR3: CASSAQRGPSTDTQYF. The CDR3 coding sequence is TGTGCCAGTAGTGCGCAAAGGGGGCCGAGCACAGATACGCAGTATTTT. The chain is built from TRBV19 and TRBJ2-3; 7 bases fit TRBD1. Trimming at V came to 5 bases and at J to 0 bases, leaving 8 bases not matched to a gene. The CDR3 length is 16 residues. Germline V CDR1 and CDR2: LNHDA, SQIVND (reference sequence).

The gene calls are TRBV12-3 or TRBV12-4 and TRBJ1-1; D remains unclear. The germline V and J ends were trimmed by 7 bases and 5 bases, with 14 bases remaining between them. The CDR3 consists of 13 residues. The CDR3 is CASTDDWGTEAFF. The CDR3 nucleotides read TGTGCCAGCACCGACGACTGGGGAACTGAAGCTTTCTTT.